The next 5 T cell receptor beta chains were all read from a single sample in a study of T-cell reconstitution after alpha-beta-depleted transplantation in children. Unique molecular identifiers were used to barcode this TCRbeta library. In TCRdb, the PCR reads were re-called with MiXCR into one record per CDR3 protein. The sample holds 700,000 to 950,000 distinct CDR3 sequences, about 15% seen once. The sample was PBMCs, mostly from graft donor cells, taken 360 days after TCRalphabeta/CD19-depleted stem cell transplant. These receptors all stem from a male patient younger than 18 who had a stem cell transplant for acute lymphoblastic leukemia, so the T cells may come from the graft donor.

The chain employs TRBV25-1 and TRBJ2-5; 8 bases are shared with TRBD1. CDR1 is MGHDK and CDR2 is SYGVNS in the germline V gene. V gave up 3 bases and J gave up 4 bases; unmatched junction bases: 10. There are 16 residues in the CDR3. The CDR3 loop reads CASSEIGQGTAETQYF. In DNA form, the CDR3 reads TGTGCCAGCAGTGAGATAGGACAGGGCACCGCAGAGACCCAGTACTTC. The full variable domain, completed using reference TRBV25-1 and TRBJ2-5, is EADIYQTPRYLVIGTGKKITLECSQTMGHDKMYWYQQDPGMELHLIHYSYGVNSTEKGDLSSESTVSRIRTEHFPLTLESARPSHTSQYLCASSEIGQGTAETQYFGPGTRLLVL.

This chain links TRBV7-2 with TRBJ2-7; no clear D gene. Trimming stripped 5 bases from V and 0 bases from J, with 14 bases between. Per germline, CDR1 SGHTA and CDR2 FQGNSA. The CDR3 is made up of 15 amino acids. CDR3 in DNA: TGTGCCAGCAGCCCTACCCCGCACAGCTCCTACGAGCAGTACTTC. Protein: CASSPTPHSSYEQYF.

This clonotype was seen many times. V usage is TRBV7-6 and J usage is TRBJ2-7, with D uncertain. The CDR3 sequence is 13 residues long. V lost 5 bases, J lost 9 bases, and 17 bases lay in between. Germline V lookup: CDR1 SGHVS, CDR2 FNYEAQ. The CDR3 is CASSPLPMDGQYF. CDR3 sequence (DNA): TGTGCCAGCAGCCCGCTCCCAATGGATGGGCAGTACTTC.

This clonotype turned up a few times. This sequence joins TRBV7-9 and TRBJ2-3; 9 bases align to TRBD1. The germline gives CDR1 SEHNR, CDR2 FQNEAQ (reference sequence). Germline trimming cut 5 bases from V and 0 bases from J; bases unmatched to any gene: 6. The CDR3 consists of 16 residues. The CDR3 region has the DNA TGTGCCAGCAGCATGAACAGGGGGCAGAGCACAGATACGCAGTATTTT. Encoded protein: CASSMNRGQSTDTQYF.

CDR3 DNA sequence: TGTGCCAGTAGTAACGGCGGCGACTCCTACAATGAGCAGTTCTTC. It is translated as CASSNGGDSYNEQFF. The chain is built from TRBV19 and TRBJ2-1; D is uncertain. The CDR3 is 15 amino acids. Trimming left V 4 bases short and J 0 bases short, with 10 bases between. Germline-derived CDR1 and CDR2 are LNHDA and SQIVND (reference sequence).